This TCR beta chain was sequenced for a study of T cell responses to AZD1222 COVID-19 vaccine. Regarding this clone: Its antigen is undetermined.

Study-level points and caveats: Scientists sampled the repertoires only once the peak T cell response had passed.

Germline CDR1 is SGHVS and CDR2 is FNYEAQ. The trim removed 1 base at V and 3 bases at J, leaving 8 bases unmatched. The CDR3 runs to 16 residues. Some clones are missing from TCRdb's copy, which holds only in-frame ones; the method was immunoSEQ multiplex PCR. The sample comprises roughly 120,000 clones, roughly 87% of which are singletons, and 6.5% to 9% rests with the top ten. The source was peripheral blood, collected on day 0 of AZD1222 vaccination. The chain links TRBV7-6 to TRBJ2-7, with 8 positions matching TRBD1. The sequence was obtained from an adult in good health. This CDR3 is CASSLEAGGFDYEQYF. The CDR3 DNA is TGTGCCAGCAGCTTAGAGGCAGGGGGCTTTGACTACGAGCAGTACTTC.